The 24 T cell receptor beta chains below come from one sample, sequenced in a study of OX40 agonist ivuxolimab in advanced cancers. Using immunoSEQ multiplex PCR, the repertoire was profiled, and TCRdb retains in-frame clones only, with some absent. The sample yields about 110,000 clones, around 93% seen once. This material consisted of CD4+ or CD8+ T cells sorted from blood, taken in a trial of the OX40 agonist ivuxolimab. The receptor set was obtained from an adult with an advanced solid tumor such as melanoma, head and neck, liver or kidney cancer.

The chain combines TRBV6-1 with TRBJ1-2; D call uncertain. The germline V gene encodes CDR1 MNHNS and CDR2 SASEGT. The V and J ends lost 2 bases and 4 bases respectively, with 26 bases between them. CDR3 size: 19 residues. The CDR3: CASSETPPGRWVLSYGYTF. CDR3 in DNA: TGTGCCAGCAGTGAAACCCCGCCAGGAAGGTGGGTTTTAAGCTATGGCTACACCTTC.

This clone occurred many times. The rearrangement links TRBV14 to TRBJ1-6; D remains unclear. The V end lost 1 base, the J end lost 10 bases, and 14 bases lay between the germline ends. The CDR3 extends over 15 amino acids. CDR1 is SGHDN, CDR2 FVKESK, per germline. CDR3 DNA: TGTGCCAGCAGCCAAGGTGAAGGAGGGCGATCACCCCTCCACTTT. Its protein is CASSQGEGGRSPLHF.

This chain links TRBV7-2 with TRBJ2-7; 8 bases match TRBD2. The CDR3 has 17 amino acids. The V gene's germline CDR1 is SGHTA and CDR2 FQGNSA. J was trimmed by 3 bases and V by 5 bases; bases with no gene match: 15. The CDR3 region has the DNA TGTGCCAGCAGCCGGATCTTTAGCGGGGCTGGGCTCTACGAGCAGTACTTC. Translation: CASSRIFSGAGLYEQYF.

This clone was counted between two and nine times. The genes are TRBV11-2 and TRBJ1-1; 7 nucleotides agree with TRBD1. CDR1 and CDR2 from the germline V gene are SGHAT and FQNNGV. This CDR3 is built from 13 residues. With V trimmed by 6 bases and J by 3 bases, 4 bases remained unmatched. The CDR3 reads CASSRDRYTEAFF. The CDR3 DNA sequence: TGTGCCAGCAGTCGGGACAGATACACTGAAGCTTTCTTT.

The chain joins TRBV11-2 to TRBJ1-3; possible D gene TRBD1, 5 bases. Trimming left V 3 bases short and J 6 bases short, with 9 bases between. The CDR3 runs 13 residues. The V gene's germline CDR1 is SGHAT and CDR2 FQNNGV. CDR3 protein: CASSLDTQNTIYF. For the CDR3, the DNA is TGTGCCAGCAGCTTGGACACGCAAAACACCATATATTTT.

This chain connects TRBV6-1 to TRBJ1-3, with no clear D. CDR3 length: 18 residues. V lost 2 bases and J 0 bases, leaving 17 bases between the germline ends. Germline lookup yields CDR1 MNHNS and CDR2 SASEGT. The CDR3 region is CASSEYPLDHASGNTIYF. CDR3 in DNA: TGTGCCAGCAGTGAATACCCCCTCGACCATGCCTCTGGAAACACCATATATTTT.

The chain uses TRBV25-1 and TRBJ2-5; TRBD2 matches at 10 bases. The J segment lost 3 bases and the V segment lost 4 bases, leaving 8 bases of the junction unmatched. The CDR3 totals 16 residues. Looked up from germline, CDR1 is MGHDK and CDR2 is SYGVNS. The CDR3 spells CASSGELAGGKETQYF. In DNA, the CDR3 is TGTGCCAGCAGTGGAGAGTTAGCGGGAGGTAAAGAGACCCAGTACTTC.

The chain couples TRBV6-1 to TRBJ1-3; D may be TRBD1 (6 bases). The CDR3 is made up of 14 amino acids. V lost 6 bases, J lost 2 bases, and 11 bases lay in between. Germline CDR1 MNHNS, CDR2 SASEGT. CDR3 residues: CASSRGGAGNTIYF. CDR3 sequence (DNA): TGTGCCAGCAGCCGAGGGGGGGCTGGAAACACCATATATTTT.

The chain joins TRBV6-6 to TRBJ2-3; D call uncertain. Trimming stripped 8 bases from V and 0 bases from J, with 12 bases between. Germline values: CDR1 MNHNY, CDR2 SVGAGI (reference sequence). The CDR3 sequence is 14 residues long. The CDR3 DNA is TGTGCCAGCTTCTTTGACCTTAGCACAGATACGCAGTATTTT. Encoded protein: CASFFDLSTDTQYF.

This chain uses TRBV10-1 with TRBJ2-7; TRBD2 might be the D (5 bases). Trimming removed 2 bases from V and 4 bases from J, with 12 bases in between. There are 14 residues in the CDR3. CDR1 and CDR2 from the germline V gene are WNHNN and SYGVQD (reference sequence). The CDR3 region has the DNA TGCGCCAGCAGTGAGAGCGGAGACCTGTACGAGCAGTACTTC. As protein: CASSESGDLYEQYF.

This clone has only one observation. The CDR3 coding sequence is TGTGCCTGGGAGGGACAGGGGAACACTGAAGCTTTCTTT. Translation gives CAWEGQGNTEAFF. This chain links TRBV30 with TRBJ1-1, with 9 nucleotides matching TRBD1. Per germline, CDR1 GTSNPN and CDR2 SVGIG (reference sequence). This CDR3 region has 13 residues. The trim removed 5 bases at V and 1 base at J, leaving 2 bases unmatched.

The J gene is TRBJ2-2, the V gene TRBV5-8; TRBD2 aligns across 8 bases. V trimming: 4 bases; J trimming: 4 bases; junction bases outside the gene matches: 18. The length of the CDR3 is 19 residues. Per the germline V gene, CDR1 is SGHTS and CDR2 is YDEGEE. The CDR3 sequence is CASSMRVGVGRAATGELFF. The DNA for the CDR3 is TGTGCCAGCAGCATGCGGGTCGGGGTCGGGAGGGCCGCCACCGGGGAGCTGTTTTTT. Full variable domain (remainder filled in from reference TRBV5-8 and TRBJ2-2): EAGVTQSPTHLIKTRGQQATLRCSPISGHTSVYWYQQALGLGLQFLLWYDEGEERNRGNFPPRFSGRQFPNYSSELNVNALELEDSALYLCASSMRVGVGRAATGELFFGEGSRLTVL.

The chain links TRBV6-1 to TRBJ2-7; possible D gene TRBD1, 6 bases. Germline values: CDR1 MNHNS, CDR2 SASEGT. The CDR3 is 13 residues long. With 8 bases removed from V and 6 bases from J, the gap between germline ends came to 17 bases. This CDR3 reads CASEGGVSLEQYF. As DNA, the CDR3 is TGTGCCAGCGAAGGGGGAGTCTCCCTCGAGCAGTACTTC.

Notes on this clone: One end of the junction is discordant with germline, which a read error may explain. The CDR3 coding sequence is TGTGCTAGCAGCTTTATGTTAGGCACCGGGGAGCTGTTTTTT. Translation gives CASSFMLGTGELFF. The V gene is TRBV7-7, the J gene TRBJ2-2; no definite D call. CDR3 length: 14 residues. In germline, CDR1 is SSHAT, CDR2 FNYEAQ (reference sequence).

The chain has TRBV5-5 and TRBJ1-4; 8 nucleotides agree with TRBD1. J lost 5 bases, V lost 9 bases, and 6 bases had no gene match. The germline V gene encodes CDR1 SGHKS and CDR2 YYEKEE (reference sequence). CDR3 length equals 13 residues. The CDR3 loop reads CATNRGTNEKLFF. CDR3 nucleotide sequence: TGTGCCACCAACAGGGGGACGAATGAAAAACTGTTTTTT.

Concerning this clone itself: Its ends do not fully match the called genes, so a read error is possible. The chain recombines TRBV5-1 with TRBJ2-3; D unresolved. The CDR3 covers 11 residues. Germline CDR1 SGHRS, CDR2 YFSETQ. CDR3 sequence (DNA): TGTGCCAGCAGCTTGCAATATACGCAGTATTTT. Protein product: CASSLQYTQYF.

The chain couples TRBV19 to TRBJ2-7; possibly TRBD2 for D (5 bases). This CDR3 has 16 amino acids. Germline loops: CDR1 LNHDA, CDR2 SQIVND (reference sequence). Trimming took off 6 bases at V and 4 bases at J, with 22 bases between the two ends. The CDR3 region has the DNA TGTGCCAGTAGCCCAGAGGGCAGGCCGACGGTGTACGAGCAGTACTTC. This translates into CASSPEGRPTVYEQYF.

J is TRBJ2-3 and V is TRBV2, with TRBD1 matching 8 bases. J gave up 4 bases and V 7 bases, and 7 bases lay outside the gene matches. Germline V gene sequence: CDR1 SNHLY, CDR2 FYNNEI. The CDR3 has 14 residues. The CDR3 region is CASTRQGRADTQYF. The CDR3 nucleotides are TGTGCCAGCACAAGACAGGGGAGAGCAGATACGCAGTATTTT.

This clone appeared once. The CDR3: CAWSVGTSYEQYF. CDR3 nucleotides: TGTGCCTGGAGTGTAGGGACCAGTTACGAGCAGTACTTC. The rearrangement uses TRBV30 and TRBJ2-7; D tentatively fits TRBD1 or TRBD2 (5 bases each). Germline values: CDR1 GTSNPN, CDR2 SVGIG (reference sequence). V was shortened by 0 bases and J by 4 bases, with 10 bases between the two germline ends. The CDR3 sequence is 13 residues long. Supplemented by reference TRBV30 and TRBJ2-7, the full variable domain reads SQTIHQWPATLVQPVGSPLSLECTVEGTSNPNLYWYRQAAGRGLQLLFYSVGIGQISSEVPQNLSASRPQDRQFILSSKKLLLSDSGFYLCAWSVGTSYEQYFGPGTRLTVT.

V usage is TRBV30 and J usage is TRBJ1-2; D is undetermined. The V gene lost 1 base and the J gene lost 4 bases, with 16 bases spanning the gap. CDR1 is GTSNPN, CDR2 SVGIG, per germline (reference sequence). This CDR3 comprises 15 residues. The CDR3 spells CAWSAPLSSRYGYTF. CDR3 nucleotide sequence: TGTGCCTGGAGTGCCCCCCTTTCGAGTCGCTATGGCTACACCTTC.

This chain uses TRBV7-9 with TRBJ1-1; possibly TRBD1 for D (6 bases). With 1 base removed from V and 4 bases from J, the gap between germline ends came to 19 bases. Germline V CDR1 and CDR2: SEHNR, FQNEAQ (reference sequence). This CDR3 has 17 residues. The CDR3 spells CASSLDKYWGARTEAFF. In DNA, the CDR3 is TGTGCCAGCAGCTTAGATAAGTATTGGGGGGCGCGCACTGAAGCTTTCTTT.

The gene calls are TRBV28 and TRBJ2-7; D gene unclear. The V gene's germline CDR1 is MDHEN and CDR2 SYDVKM. The V and J ends lost 3 bases and 4 bases respectively, with 19 bases between them. This CDR3 is built from 16 residues. CDR3 DNA sequence: TGTGCCAGCAGTTTTGATCTAGTGTCTCTTAGGTACGAGCAGTACTTC. Encoded protein: CASSFDLVSLRYEQYF.

V and J are TRBV7-8 and TRBJ1-2; no definite D call. Germline lookup yields CDR1 SGHVS and CDR2 FQNEAQ. CDR3 length equals 14 residues. V was trimmed by 0 bases and J by 1 base, leaving 6 bases between them. Here the CDR3 reads CASSLAVGNYGYTF. The CDR3 nucleotides are TGTGCCAGCAGCTTAGCGGTCGGTAACTATGGCTACACCTTC.

The genes are TRBV7-6 and TRBJ2-5; D remains unclear. V was cut by 5 bases and J by 0 bases, with 1 base left in between. Germline loops: CDR1 SGHVS, CDR2 FNYEAQ. There are 11 residues in the CDR3. CDR3 sequence (DNA): TGTGCCAGCAGCAACCAAGAGACCCAGTACTTC. Translation gives CASSNQETQYF.